This entry lists 17 T cell receptor beta chains sequenced from one sample in a study of blood T cell repertoires in COVID-19. TCRdb's copy holds only in-frame clones and misses some; the assay was immunoSEQ multiplex PCR. The data contain around 150,000 clones, 80% to 90% of them seen just once; the ten biggest clones take up roughly 19%. Sample: peripheral blood. The receptors shown here come from a woman aged 80 or older with acute or convalescent COVID-19.

V gene TRBV28 combines with J gene TRBJ2-3, with D hard to call. The germline V gene encodes CDR1 MDHEN and CDR2 SYDVKM. CDR3 length: 12 amino acids. V shed 5 bases and J shed 4 bases, with 7 bases lying between them. CDR3 region: CASSPVSDTQYF. The CDR3 DNA reads as TGTGCCAGCAGTCCAGTCTCAGATACGCAGTATTTT. The entire variable domain, with the rest obtained from reference TRBV28 and TRBJ2-3, is as follows: DVKVTQSSRYLVKRTGEKVFLECVQDMDHENMFWYRQDPGLGLRLIYFSYDVKMKEKGDIPEGYSVSREKKERFSLILESASTNQTSMYLCASSPVSDTQYFGPGTRLTVL.

This clone was counted a few times. The V call is TRBV27, the J call TRBJ1-2, with 10 bases aligning to TRBD1. V trimming: 6 bases; J trimming: 10 bases; junction bases outside the gene matches: 11. Germline V gene data show CDR1 as MNHEY and CDR2 as SMNVEV (reference sequence). The CDR3 is 14 residues long. The CDR3 here is CASSPQPGQGTYTF. The DNA of the CDR3 is TGTGCCAGCAGCCCACAACCGGGACAGGGGACCTACACCTTC.

The gene calls are TRBV29-1 and TRBJ2-5, with 7 bases identical to TRBD1. After removal of 4 bases from V and 4 bases from J, the junction contained 18 bases not matched to a gene. Germline-derived CDR1 and CDR2 are SQVTM and ANQGSEA. The CDR3 covers 17 residues. The CDR3, as DNA: TGCAGCGTTGTTTTCTCGGGCCAGACAGGGCCCCCAGAGACCCAGTACTTC. Encoded protein: CSVVFSGQTGPPETQYF.

The rearrangement joins TRBV3-1 (or the pseudogene TRBV3-2) to TRBJ1-4; no definite D call. V lost 8 bases and J 3 bases, leaving 7 bases between the germline ends. The germline V gene has CDR1 LGHDT and CDR2 YNNKEL (reference sequence). The length of the CDR3 is 12 residues. The CDR3 DNA is TGTGCCAGCGGAGGGTCTAATGAAAAACTGTTTTTT. The encoded protein is CASGGSNEKLFF.

The chain employs TRBV28 and TRBJ2-5; tentatively, D is TRBD1 (5 bases). V lost 8 bases and J lost 5, with 12 bases in between. The CDR3 has 12 amino acids. Germline V gene sequence: CDR1 MDHEN, CDR2 SYDVKM. DNA for the CDR3: TGTGCCAGCGAAAGGGGCGCGGAGACCCAGTACTTC. Its protein is CASERGAETQYF.

The chain recombines TRBV6-5 with TRBJ2-1; D perhaps matches TRBD1 (5 bases). The CDR3 is 14 residues long. V was pared by 2 bases and J by 8 bases, with 13 bases between. Germline V gene sequence: CDR1 MNHEY, CDR2 SVGAGI. CDR3 in amino acids: CASSYIPGLDEQFF. In nucleotides, the CDR3 is TGTGCCAGCAGTTACATTCCAGGGCTTGATGAGCAGTTCTTC.

The rearrangement uses TRBV19 and TRBJ1-3; D gene uncertain. Germline CDR1 is LNHDA and CDR2 is SQIVND (reference sequence). V was pared by 7 bases and J by 0 bases, with 4 bases between. The CDR3 is 12 residues long. The CDR3 reads CASTISGNTIYF. The CDR3 region has the DNA TGTGCCAGTACCATCTCTGGAAACACCATATATTTT.

The chain has TRBV28 and TRBJ2-3; no firm D call. The V gene's germline CDR1 is MDHEN and CDR2 SYDVKM. The CDR3 is 13 residues long. The V and J ends lost 3 bases and 10 bases respectively, with 14 bases between them. The chain's CDR3 is CASSFMPVNPQYF. CDR3 nucleotide sequence: TGTGCCAGCAGTTTCATGCCAGTAAATCCGCAGTATTTT.

The genes are TRBV5-5 and TRBJ2-1, with 14 bases identical to TRBD2. The V gene end was trimmed by 1 base and the J gene end by 7 bases; junction bases not matched to a gene: 7. The CDR3 covers 17 residues. Looked up from germline, CDR1 is SGHKS and CDR2 is YYEKEE (reference sequence). CDR3 amino acids: CASSLTWGLAGVNEQFF. CDR3 nucleotide sequence: TGTGCCAGCAGCTTGACTTGGGGACTAGCGGGAGTTAATGAGCAGTTCTTC.

The chain couples TRBV4-1 to TRBJ2-7, with D possibly TRBD2 on 6 matching bases. The CDR3 loop spans 16 amino acids. Trimming pared 0 bases from V and 4 bases from J, leaving 16 bases between. In germline, CDR1 is MGHRA, CDR2 YSYEKL. The CDR3 region has the DNA TGCGCCAGCAGCCAAGAATATCCGGGAGAACAGTACGAGCAGTACTTC. It is translated as CASSQEYPGEQYEQYF.

A few counts support this clone. The chain couples TRBV5-6 to TRBJ1-1; D may be TRBD1 (6 bases). V was cut by 4 bases and J by 3 bases, with 16 bases left in between. CDR3 length: 15 residues. Germline V gene lookup returns CDR1 SGHDT and CDR2 YYEEEE. CDR3 sequence (DNA): TGTGCCAGCAGCCTTACTGTGGCAGGGGACACTGAAGCTTTCTTT. Translating gives CASSLTVAGDTEAFF. Using reference TRBV5-6 and TRBJ1-1 for the parts outside the CDR3, the full variable domain is DAGVTQSPTHLIKTRGQQVTLRCSPKSGHDTVSWYQQALGQGPQFIFQYYEEEERQRGNFPDRFSGHQFPNYSSELNVNALLLGDSALYLCASSLTVAGDTEAFFGQGTRLTVV.

This clone was detected only once. This sequence joins TRBV27 and TRBJ2-5; D call uncertain. Germline CDR1 and CDR2: MNHEY and SMNVEV (reference sequence). There are 13 residues in the CDR3. Trimming pared 3 bases from V and 5 bases from J, leaving 10 bases between. The DNA for the CDR3 is TGTGCCAGCAGTTTGGCCCCCTGGGAGACCCAGTACTTC. Its translation is CASSLAPWETQYF.

The count of this clone is one. The chain links TRBV19 to TRBJ1-2, with a possible D match to TRBD1 (5 bases). Trimming took 3 bases from V and 6 from J, leaving 8 bases between them. The CDR3 consists of 12 residues. CDR1 and CDR2 from the germline V gene are LNHDA and SQIVND (reference sequence). The CDR3 DNA is TGTGCCAGTAGTATTCAGGGCGATGGCTACACCTTC. It codes for CASSIQGDGYTF. Complete variable domain (other parts from reference TRBV19 and TRBJ1-2): DGGITQSPKYLFRKEGQNVTLSCEQNLNHDAMYWYRQDPGQGLRLIYYSQIVNDFQKGDIAEGYSVSREKKESFPLTVTSAQKNPTAFYLCASSIQGDGYTFGSGTRLTVV.

CDR3 region: CASSLDRGLHPQHF. The CDR3 nucleotides read TGTGCCAGCAGCCTGGACAGGGGATTGCATCCCCAGCATTTT. The gene calls are TRBV2 and TRBJ1-5, with TRBD1 matching 9 bases. The CDR3 is made up of 14 amino acids. Per germline, CDR1 SNHLY and CDR2 FYNNEI. The V segment lost 6 bases and the J segment 10 bases; nucleotides outside the gene matches: 10.

This chain joins TRBV7-9 and TRBJ2-7, with D possibly matching TRBD1 (5 bases). This CDR3 contains 15 residues. V was clipped by 0 bases and J by 4 bases, with 13 bases between them. Looked up from germline, CDR1 is SEHNR and CDR2 is FQNEAQ (reference sequence). The CDR3 here is CASSLAGGAGYEQYF. The CDR3 coding sequence is TGTGCCAGCAGCTTAGCCGGTGGGGCTGGATACGAGCAGTACTTC.

The chain recombines TRBV7-9 with TRBJ2-3; 13 bases match TRBD2. This CDR3 comprises 17 residues. The V gene's germline CDR1 is SEHNR and CDR2 FQNEAQ (reference sequence). V dropped 4 bases and J dropped 4; count of bases not matched to a gene: 8. The CDR3 coding sequence is TGTGCCAGCAGCTCAAGGGGACTAGCGGGACCCTCAGATACGCAGTATTTT. It yields the protein CASSSRGLAGPSDTQYF. The full variable domain, with the rest looked up from reference TRBV7-9 and TRBJ2-3, is DTGVSQNPRHKITKRGQNVTFRCDPISEHNRLYWYRQTLGQGPEFLTYFQNEAQLEKSRLLSDRFSAERPKGSFSTLEIQRTEQGDSAMYLCASSSRGLAGPSDTQYFGPGTRLTVL.

Note on this clone: Different DNA sequences within this sample yield the same CDR3. CDR3 region: CASSPRLAGGSYNEQFF. The CDR3 nucleotides are TGTGCCAGCAGCCCGAGACTAGCGGGAGGGTCCTACAATGAGCAGTTCTTC. The chain uses TRBV11-2 and TRBJ2-1; 14 nucleotides agree with TRBD2. The V and J ends lost 5 bases and 1 base, in that order; junction bases with no gene match: 4. The CDR3 covers 17 residues. The germline gives CDR1 SGHAT, CDR2 FQNNGV.